This T cell receptor beta chain is drawn from a study of identical twins. TCRdb reprocessed the 5' RACE reads via MiXCR and lists one record per CDR3 protein. The table has some 1,700,000 distinct CDR3 sequences, around 29% seen once. About this clonotype: Its specificity is not known.

Points from the study as a whole: Potential partial confounding of zero-insertion analyses by invariant MAIT and iNKT cells was noted.

V shed 8 bases, J shed 2 bases, and the junction held 4 bases outside the gene matches. Germline values: CDR1 MDHEN, CDR2 SYDVKM. The CDR3 has 14 amino acids. The sequenced sample was cord blood. This TCR was sampled from a newborn girl in good health. This chain links TRBV28 with TRBJ2-1, with 9 bases lining up with TRBD2. The DNA of the CDR3 is TGTGCCAGCGGCCTAGCGGGAACCTACAATGAGCAGTTCTTC. It translates to CASGLAGTYNEQFF.